The 8 T cell receptor beta chains listed next were all sequenced from one sample in a study of T cell repertoires in cytomegalovirus infection. From the reads, TCRdb called clonotypes with MiXCR, one entry per CDR3 protein. Of more than 650,000 distinct CDR3 sequences in the sample, approximately 34% were seen once. Sample: PBMCs. The receptors shown here come from a human donor in good health (CMV status not recorded). Some clones in this sample may be carry-over from other donors' samples.

V usage is TRBV6-1 and J usage is TRBJ2-1, with 8 bases aligning to TRBD1. The ends lost 5 bases at V and 3 bases at J; junction bases unmatched: 9. The CDR3 length is 16 residues. Per germline, CDR1 MNHNS and CDR2 SASEGT. The CDR3 sequence: CASSSERGQGYNEQFF. The CDR3 DNA follows: TGTGCCAGCAGTTCCGAAAGAGGACAGGGCTACAATGAGCAGTTCTTC.

This chain joins TRBV12-3 or TRBV12-4 and TRBJ2-3; TRBD2 matches at 12 bases. V was clipped by 3 bases and J by 5 bases; unmatched bases: 0. The CDR3 extends over 14 amino acids. The CDR3, as DNA: TGTGCCAGCAGTTTGACTAGCGGGAGAGATACGCAGTATTTT. It is translated as CASSLTSGRDTQYF.

For this clonotype: Because the CDR3 is missing its conserved closing phenylalanine or tryptophan, this is likely a read error. The rearrangement uses TRBV29-1 and TRBJ1-3, with a tentative D call TRBD1 (6 bases). CDR1 is SQVTM and CDR2 is ANQGSEA in the germline V gene. The CDR3 is 13 amino acids. V lost 5 bases and J 8 bases, leaving 16 bases between the germline ends. The CDR3 DNA is TGCAGCGTTTCGGGGGGCAGGGAGGACACCATATATTTG. Protein sequence: CSVSGGREDTIYL.

On this clonotype: Possible read error: a much larger clone is one base away. The chain links TRBV7-9 to TRBJ2-4; D gene uncertain. The CDR3 is made up of 15 amino acids. Germline loops: CDR1 SEHNR, CDR2 FQNEAQ (reference sequence). The CDR3 reads CASSLDLGDKNSQYF. The CDR3 DNA is TGTGCCAGCAGCTTAGATCTCGGTGACAAAAACAGTCAGTACTTC.

V is TRBV19 and J is TRBJ1-1, with D possibly matching TRBD1 (6 bases). In germline, CDR1 is LNHDA, CDR2 SQIVND (reference sequence). This CDR3 is 15 amino acids long. Trimming removed 3 bases from V and 0 bases from J, with 11 bases in between. CDR3 residues: CASSMGGRVNTEAFF. In DNA, the CDR3 is TGTGCCAGTAGTATGGGGGGCAGGGTGAACACTGAAGCTTTCTTT.

The chain recombines TRBV20-1 with TRBJ2-1; unclear D gene. Trimming left V 7 bases short and J 8 bases short, with 15 bases between. CDR3 size: 12 residues. Germline CDR1 is DFQATT and CDR2 is SNEGSKA (reference sequence). The CDR3 DNA reads TGCAGTGAGAAGTCTGCGCGCCATGAGCAGTTCTTC. Amino acid sequence: CSEKSARHEQFF.

The chain carries TRBV4-1 and TRBJ2-1; D perhaps matches TRBD1 (5 bases). The germline V gene encodes CDR1 MGHRA and CDR2 YSYEKL. This CDR3 spans 19 amino acids. Trimming removed 0 bases from V and 7 bases from J, with 25 bases in between. The CDR3 sequence: CASSQERVGARVLGNEQFF. Here the CDR3 DNA reads TGCGCCAGCAGCCAAGAAAGAGTAGGGGCGCGAGTCCTCGGGAATGAGCAGTTCTTC.

In DNA, the CDR3 is TGTGCCAGCAGTTTAGCGCGGGACAGAAGAAACTATGGCTACACCTTC. Protein product: CASSLARDRRNYGYTF. The J gene is TRBJ1-2, the V gene TRBV12-3 or TRBV12-4, with TRBD1 identical over 7 bases. With 0 bases clipped from V and 2 bases from J, the junction kept 6 bases outside the gene matches. The CDR3 is made up of 16 amino acids.